What follows are 14 T cell receptor beta chains derived from one specimen sequenced in a study of T-cell memory formation after mild COVID-19. TCRdb redid the calling of the 5' RACE reads with MiXCR, one entry per CDR3 protein. The sample records 550,000 to 600,000 distinct CDR3 sequences, about 20% being singletons. The specimen sequenced was PBMCs or a T cell subset sorted from them (not recorded which). The receptor source for this set is an adult woman who had mild COVID-19 (a few samples of this study predate the infection). Cell type and time point are not known.

This clonotype was picked up many times. The V gene is TRBV27, the J gene TRBJ2-7; perhaps D is TRBD1 or TRBD2 (5 bases each). From germline, CDR1 is MNHEY and CDR2 SMNVEV (reference sequence). The length of the CDR3 is 23 residues. Trimming removed 3 bases at V and 2 bases at J, with 38 bases between. CDR3 residues: CASSFWSGTERVRSNYGTYEQYF. CDR3 DNA: TGTGCCAGCAGTTTCTGGTCGGGGACGGAGAGGGTCCGGTCCAACTACGGAACCTACGAGCAGTACTTC.

This clonotype has more than one count but fewer than ten. The chain carries TRBV7-6 and TRBJ2-1, with D unclear. The CDR3 is made up of 15 amino acids. V lost 1 base and J 5 bases, leaving 12 bases between the germline ends. From germline, CDR1 is SGHVS and CDR2 FNYEAQ. DNA of the CDR3: TGTGCCAGCAGCTTAGATGTGGCAACCCACAATGAGCAGTTCTTC. Amino acids: CASSLDVATHNEQFF.

This clonotype has just a few counts. The chain joins TRBV27 to TRBJ2-4, with TRBD1 as a possible D gene (5 bases). This CDR3 region has 19 residues. Germline CDR1 is MNHEY and CDR2 is SMNVEV (reference sequence). Trimming took 0 bases from V and 0 from J, leaving 18 bases between them. DNA for the CDR3: TGTGCCAGCAGTTTATCTGGGCAGGGTGGGGTTCTAGCCAAAAACATTCAGTACTTC. Translated, it gives CASSLSGQGGVLAKNIQYF.

The genes are TRBV11-2 and TRBJ2-1; D not certain. Germline V gives CDR1 SGHAT, CDR2 FQNNGV. This CDR3 region has 13 residues. Deletions cut 2 bases from V and 5 bases from J, with 7 bases between. In nucleotides, the CDR3 is TGTGCCAGCAGCTTATGGTGGGACAATGAGCAGTTCTTC. Protein product: CASSLWWDNEQFF. The full variable domain, with the rest looked up from reference TRBV11-2 and TRBJ2-1, is EAGVAQSPRYKIIEKRQSVAFWCNPISGHATLYWYQQILGQGPKLLIQFQNNGVVDDSQLPKDRFSAERLKGVDSTLKIQPAKLEDSAVYLCASSLWWDNEQFFGPGTRLTVL.

This clonotype was seen a few times. CDR3 residues: CASSLAKQGGLDTQYF. The DNA of the CDR3 is TGTGCCAGCAGCTTAGCGAAGCAGGGGGGACTTGATACGCAGTATTTT. This chain uses TRBV7-2 with TRBJ2-3; tentatively, D is TRBD1 (7 bases). CDR1 is SGHTA, CDR2 FQGNSA, per germline. Trimming took 0 bases from V and 6 from J, leaving 16 bases between them. This CDR3 is built from 16 residues. Using reference TRBV7-2 and TRBJ2-3 for the parts outside the CDR3, the full variable domain is GAGVSQSPSNKVTEKGKDVELRCDPISGHTALYWYRQSLGQGLEFLIYFQGNSAPDKSGLPSDRFSAERTGGSVSTLTIQRTQQEDSAVYLCASSLAKQGGLDTQYFGPGTRLTVL.

This chain links TRBV5-1 with TRBJ2-3; no clear D gene. The germline V and J ends were trimmed by 0 bases and 8 bases, with 10 bases remaining between them. The CDR3 has 13 amino acids. Germline V gene data show CDR1 as SGHRS and CDR2 as YFSETQ. The CDR3 coding sequence is TGCGCCAGCAGCTTGGAAGTGACCAGTACGCAGTATTTT. It codes for CASSLEVTSTQYF.

The V and J genes are TRBV18 and TRBJ2-5; 10 nucleotides align to TRBD2. The V and J ends lost 3 bases and 3 bases, in that order; junction bases with no gene match: 7. The CDR3 loop spans 16 amino acids. Germline V gene sequence: CDR1 KGHSH, CDR2 LQKENI. CDR3 DNA sequence: TGTGCCAGCTCACCTCCTAGCGGGGGCGTCAAAGAGACCCAGTACTTC. Translation: CASSPPSGGVKETQYF.

The chain has TRBV18 and TRBJ2-1, with TRBD1 matching over 9 bases. The trim removed 1 base at V and 4 bases at J, leaving 5 bases unmatched. The V gene's germline CDR1 is KGHSH and CDR2 LQKENI. CDR3 size: 16 residues. CDR3 nucleotides: TGTGCCAGCTCACCACTGGGGGGACAGGGATACAATGAGCAGTTCTTC. This gives the protein CASSPLGGQGYNEQFF.

In this sample, this clonotype turned up many times. The rearrangement joins TRBV6-4 to TRBJ2-1; 10 bases are shared with TRBD2. The CDR3 runs to 14 residues. Per the germline V gene, CDR1 is MRHNA and CDR2 is SNTAGT. With V trimmed by 4 bases and J by 5 bases, 2 bases remained unmatched. The CDR3 DNA follows: TGTGCCAGCAGTGGACTAGCGGGCAACAATGAGCAGTTCTTC. Translation gives CASSGLAGNNEQFF.

The chain uses TRBV3-1 and TRBJ1-2, with TRBD1 matching over 7 bases. V lost 7 bases, J lost 5 bases, and 7 bases stayed unmatched. CDR1 is LGHDT and CDR2 is YNNKEL in the germline V gene (reference sequence). There are 13 residues in the CDR3. CDR3 loop: CASTSGGWYGYTF. CDR3 coding DNA: TGTGCCAGCACCTCAGGGGGATGGTATGGCTACACCTTC. The variable domain in full, with the rest retrieved from reference TRBV3-1 and TRBJ1-2, is DTAVSQTPKYLVTQMGNDKSIKCEQNLGHDTMYWYKQDSKKFLKIMFSYNNKELIINETVPNRFSPKSPDKAHLNLHINSLELGDSAVYFCASTSGGWYGYTFGSGTRLTVV.

The rearrangement joins TRBV7-9 to TRBJ1-4; D is ambiguous. Trimming removed 0 bases at V and 4 bases at J, with 9 bases between. The CDR3 loop spans 15 amino acids. Looked up from germline, CDR1 is SEHNR and CDR2 is FQNEAQ (reference sequence). DNA of the CDR3: TGTGCCAGCAGCTTAGCAGGCGTGGATAATGAAAAACTGTTTTTT. It yields the protein CASSLAGVDNEKLFF.

V and J are TRBV10-3 and TRBJ2-3, with D unresolved. CDR1 is ENHRY and CDR2 is SYGVKD in the germline V gene. The V end was cut by 2 bases, the J end by 3 bases, with 9 bases between. CDR3 length equals 14 residues. CDR3 DNA sequence: TGTGCCATCAGTGAGCAGTTATGGACAGATACGCAGTATTTT. Amino acid sequence: CAISEQLWTDTQYF.

The V call is TRBV20-1, the J call TRBJ1-2; unclear D gene. V lost 0 bases, J lost 4 bases, and 12 bases lay in between. The V gene's germline CDR1 is DFQATT and CDR2 SNEGSKA (reference sequence). The CDR3 covers 14 residues. The CDR3 protein is CSARDEVTSYGYTF. The CDR3 region has the DNA TGCAGTGCTAGAGACGAGGTGACTTCCTATGGCTACACCTTC.

This clonotype came up a few times. The chain carries TRBV6-5 and TRBJ2-1, with 7 bases that match TRBD2. The CDR3 runs to 18 residues. Germline trimming cut 6 bases from V and 0 bases from J; bases unmatched to any gene: 14. Germline V CDR1 and CDR2: MNHEY, SVGAGI. The CDR3 reads CASSLAPTSVPSYNEQFF. The CDR3 coding sequence is TGTGCCAGCAGCCTTGCACCAACTAGCGTTCCCTCCTACAATGAGCAGTTCTTC.